The clone carrying this T cell receptor (beta chain) was counted a single time. This sample was included in a study of control samples from healthy donors and cancer patients. The CDR3 totals 14 residues. The germline CDR1 and CDR2 sequences are LGHNA and YNFKEQ. J gave up 4 bases and V 5 bases, and 5 bases lay outside the gene matches. The table came from immunoSEQ multiplex PCR; TCRdb's copy has only in-frame clones and leaves some out. The sample lists fewer than 200,000 clones; roughly 90% were seen once. The sequenced sample consisted of blood. The chain carries TRBV4-2 and TRBJ2-1; 7 bases are shared with TRBD1. This TCR derives from a woman aged 50 to 65 in good health. The CDR3 here is CASSSQTGYNEQFF. Written as DNA, the CDR3 is TGTGCCAGCAGCTCCCAGACAGGGTACAATGAGCAGTTCTTC.